The present T cell receptor (beta chain) was sequenced within a study of blood T cell repertoires in COVID-19. As processed by the authors: By means of reference gene primer amplification, nucleated cell counts were estimated. Profiled with immunoSEQ multiplex PCR; TCRdb holds only in-frame clones, not every one. That table supplies the V and J calls and clone size; D and trimming were determined from the DNA. The sample gives about 300,000 clones, more than 75% of which show up once; roughly 1.6% is in the top ten. The CDR3 sequence is 15 residues long. Looked up from germline, CDR1 is SGHRS and CDR2 is YFSETQ. The V end was cut by 4 bases, the J end by 10 bases, with 21 bases between.

This chain uses TRBV5-1 with TRBJ2-1, with D possibly being TRBD2 (5 bases). This TCR was recovered from a woman aged 35 to 49 who had recovered from COVID-19. The specimen sequenced was peripheral blood. The CDR3 reads CASSPPGIAKREQFF. The CDR3 bases are TGCGCCAGCAGCCCCCCGGGGATAGCAAAGAGGGAGCAGTTCTTC. The variable domain in full, completed from reference TRBV5-1 and TRBJ2-1, reads KAGVTQTPRYLIKTRGQQVTLSCSPISGHRSVSWYQQTPGQGLQFLFEYFSETQRNKGNFPGRFSGRQFSNSRSEMNVSTLELGDSALYLCASSPPGIAKREQFFGPGTRLTVL.